This is a list of T cell receptor beta chains from one sample in a study of T cells in Graves' hyperthyroidism and ophthalmopathy. TCRdb re-derived calls from the multiplex PCR reads in MiXCR, one entry per CDR3 protein. The sample has 250,000 to 300,000 distinct CDR3 sequences, roughly 15% seen once; the top ten hold roughly 8.5%. The sample consisted of blood. Receptors originate from a woman in her twenties or thirties with Graves' hyperthyroidism that later progressed to Graves' ophthalmopathy. Both conserved end residues are part of each CDR3. Each record gives: V gene, CDR3 length, clone size, D gene, J gene, CDR3 DNA, CDR3 protein. The D gene is left open where the match is weak. Not every row has a clone size; where given, it reads once, few, many or a size class.

V: TRBV7-9
length: 14
size: few
D: -
J: TRBJ2-2
DNA: TGTGCCAGCAGCTTAACAGGGCCCACCGGGGAGCTGTTTTTT
CDR3: CASSLTGPTGELFF

V: TRBV27
length: 14
size: -
D: TRBD2
J: TRBJ2-1
DNA: TGTGCCAGCAGTTTATCGATGGGCGGGAGGGGGAGTTTCTTC
CDR3: CASSLSMGGRGSFF

V: TRBV12-3/TRBV12-4
length: 14
size: many
D: -
J: TRBJ1-4
DNA: TGTGCCAGCAGTTACGACACCACTCCTGAAAAACTGTTTTTT
CDR3: CASSYDTTPEKLFF

V: TRBV6-2/TRBV6-3
length: 14
size: -
D: -
J: TRBJ2-5
DNA: TGTGCCAGCAGACCCGTCGAGGGCCCGGGGACCCAGTACTTC
CDR3: CASRPVEGPGTQYF

V: TRBV2
length: 14
size: many
D: -
J: TRBJ1-1
DNA: TGTGCCAGCAACCAACAGGGCGAGCTCGGCGAGGCTTTCTTT
CDR3: CASNQQGELGEAFF

V: TRBV29-1
length: 11
size: few
D: -
J: TRBJ2-3
DNA: TGCAGCGTACCCCAGGGAGATACGCAGTATTTT
CDR3: CSVPQGDTQYF

V: TRBV4-1
length: 14
size: -
D: -
J: TRBJ2-3
DNA: TGCGCCAGCAGCGAAGGCCAGGGCAGGGGTACGCAGTATTTT
CDR3: CASSEGQGRGTQYF

V: TRBV6-2/TRBV6-3
length: 13
size: many
D: -
J: TRBJ2-7
DNA: TGTGCCAGCAGTTATAGCAGGGAACACGAGCAGTACTTC
CDR3: CASSYSREHEQYF

V: TRBV28
length: 16
size: many
D: TRBD2
J: TRBJ2-3
DNA: TGTGCCAGCAGTCCCCAAGGACTAGCGGGGGCAGATACGCAGTATTTT
CDR3: CASSPQGLAGADTQYF

V: TRBV6-5
length: 14
size: many
D: -
J: TRBJ2-5
DNA: TGTGCCAGCAGTTACCAGCTAACGAAAGAGACCCAGTACTTC
CDR3: CASSYQLTKETQYF

V: TRBV11-3
length: 14
size: many
D: -
J: TRBJ2-2
DNA: TGTGCCAGCAGCTTACAGGGGAGCACCGGGGAGCTGTTTTTT
CDR3: CASSLQGSTGELFF

V: TRBV6-2/TRBV6-3
length: 14
size: many
D: TRBD1
J: TRBJ2-7
DNA: TGTGCCAGCAGTTACTCGACAGGGAACTACGAGCAGTACTTC
CDR3: CASSYSTGNYEQYF

V: TRBV7-2
length: 15
size: many
D: -
J: TRBJ2-1
DNA: TGTGCCAGCAGCTACCTTAGGTCGTCCGACAATGAGCAGTTCTTC
CDR3: CASSYLRSSDNEQFF

V: TRBV14
length: 15
size: many
D: -
J: TRBJ2-2
DNA: TGTGCCAGCAGCCCCTCTACCCTCGCCACCGGGGAGCTGTTTTTT
CDR3: CASSPSTLATGELFF

V: TRBV6-1
length: 13
size: many
D: TRBD1
J: TRBJ2-1
DNA: TGTGCCAGCACCGACAGGGTGGGCAATGAGCAGTTCTTC
CDR3: CASTDRVGNEQFF

V: TRBV11-2
length: 13
size: many
D: -
J: TRBJ2-5
DNA: TGTGCCAGCAGCTTCCGTCCGGGAGAGACCCAGTACTTC
CDR3: CASSFRPGETQYF

V: TRBV7-8
length: 16
size: -
D: TRBD1
J: TRBJ2-7
DNA: TGTGGCAGCAGCTTAGCGACGGGACAGGGTCGGTACGAGCAGTACTTC
CDR3: CGSSLATGQGRYEQYF

V: TRBV12-3/TRBV12-4
length: 13
size: many
D: -
J: TRBJ2-1
DNA: TGTGCCAGCTCCTTCGGGGCGCGAAATGAGCAGTTCTTC
CDR3: CASSFGARNEQFF

V: TRBV6-1
length: 15
size: -
D: TRBD1
J: TRBJ2-2
DNA: TGTGCCAGCACCGGTCGACAGGGGGCCACCGGGGAGCTGTTTTTT
CDR3: CASTGRQGATGELFF

V: TRBV28
length: 15
size: -
D: TRBD1
J: TRBJ1-2
DNA: TGTGCCAGCAGTCCGCCGACAGGGGTTAACTATGGCTACACCTTC
CDR3: CASSPPTGVNYGYTF

V: TRBV4-1
length: 15
size: many
D: -
J: TRBJ2-2
DNA: TGCGCCAGCAGCCGCCCAGGGACGAACACCGGGGAGCTGTTTTTT
CDR3: CASSRPGTNTGELFF

V: TRBV20-1
length: 15
size: many
D: TRBD1
J: TRBJ2-7
DNA: TGCAGTGCTAGACCCCGGCGACAGGGACCCTACGAGCAGTACTTC
CDR3: CSARPRRQGPYEQYF

V: TRBV30
length: 14
size: few
D: TRBD2
J: TRBJ2-1
DNA: TGTGCCTGGGGGACTAGCGGGGGGTGGGATGAGCAGTTCTTC
CDR3: CAWGTSGGWDEQFF

V: TRBV20-1
length: 16
size: many
D: TRBD1
J: TRBJ1-4
DNA: TGCAGTGCTAGAGGCCCCGCGGGACAGGGTAGTGAAAAACTGTTTTTT
CDR3: CSARGPAGQGSEKLFF

V: TRBV27
length: 13
size: -
D: -
J: TRBJ1-1
DNA: TGTGCCACCGGGGCGTTCATGAACACTGAAGCTTTCTTT
CDR3: CATGAFMNTEAFF

V: TRBV5-1
length: 14
size: many
D: TRBD2
J: TRBJ2-7
DNA: TGCGCCAGCAGCCCACTAGCGGGAGTCCACGAGCAGTACTTC
CDR3: CASSPLAGVHEQYF

V: TRBV30
length: 10
size: many
D: -
J: TRBJ1-2
DNA: TGTGCCTGGAGTCACGTTGGCTACACCTTC
CDR3: CAWSHVGYTF

V: TRBV30
length: 16
size: -
D: TRBD1
J: TRBJ2-7
DNA: TGTGCCTGGAGAATAGGGGGCCTGGGCAGCTCCTACGAGCAGTACTTC
CDR3: CAWRIGGLGSSYEQYF

V: TRBV28
length: 14
size: many
D: -
J: TRBJ1-5
DNA: TGTGCCAGTAGGAGACAGGTCGTGAATCAGCCCCAGCATTTT
CDR3: CASRRQVVNQPQHF